This passage covers 8 T cell receptor beta chains from one sample sequenced in a study of spatial heterogeneity in lung cancer. Points from the study as a whole: In tumors, expanded intratumoral alpha and beta TCR counts tracked mutation counts.

In TCRdb, the 5' RACE reads were re-called with MiXCR into one record per CDR3 protein. The data contain around 7,800 distinct CDR3 sequences, around 8.4% of them singletons. The sample's time point: sample taken at primary tumor resection. No antigen has been assigned to these receptors. The specimen was lung tumor tissue, collected at surgery. These receptors came from a male donor with early-stage non-small cell lung cancer.

This clonotype ranks as medium-sized. This beta chain slipped into a library made for alpha chains as a stray read, so its size is not meaningful. The chain's CDR3 is CASSLQTSGNNEQFF. CDR3 DNA: TGTGCCAGCAGCCTACAGACTAGCGGAAACAATGAGCAGTTCTTC. The chain couples TRBV7-2 to TRBJ2-1, with 9 nucleotides matching TRBD2. The V gene end was trimmed by 5 bases and the J gene end by 5 bases; junction bases not matched to a gene: 7. Germline V gives CDR1 SGHTA, CDR2 FQGNSA. CDR3 length: 15 amino acids.

By its share, this clonotype is medium-sized (0.01 to 0.1%). The size of this beta chain means little, since it is a stray read in a library made for alpha chains. This chain links TRBV28 with TRBJ1-5, with D uncertain. CDR1 MDHEN and CDR2 SYDVKM come from the germline V gene. V lost 3 bases to trimming and J lost 7 bases, with 4 bases between them. The CDR3 length is 11 residues. The DNA of the CDR3 is TGTGCCAGCAGTTTCGAACAGCCCCAGCATTTT. Protein: CASSFEQPQHF.

This clonotype is labeled as medium-sized. This beta chain is off target for a library built for alpha chains, so its abundance means little. The chain links TRBV6-2 or TRBV6-3 to TRBJ2-3; a weak D match, TRBD2 (6 bases). The CDR3 length is 14 residues. V was clipped by 7 bases and J by 1 base, with 12 bases between them. The V gene's germline CDR1 is MNHEY and CDR2 SVGEGT. The CDR3 region is CASTFSGRTDTQYF. The DNA of the CDR3 is TGTGCCAGCACGTTTAGCGGTCGCACAGATACGCAGTATTTT.

Ten or more counts support this clonotype. The library was designed around alpha chains, so this beta chain is a stray read whose abundance carries little weight. The genes are TRBV28 and TRBJ2-4; 7 nucleotides line up with TRBD1. This CDR3 spans 15 amino acids. Germline trimming cut 0 bases from V and 10 bases from J; bases unmatched to any gene: 9. The germline V gene encodes CDR1 MDHEN and CDR2 SYDVKM. CDR3 nucleotide sequence: TGTGCCAGCAGTTTATGGGCCCCCTGGGACAGTATTCAGTACTTC. Amino acids: CASSLWAPWDSIQYF.

In its sample, this clonotype ranks as medium-sized (0.01 to 0.1%). The library was designed around alpha chains, so this beta chain is a stray read whose abundance carries little weight. The J gene is TRBJ2-1, the V gene TRBV12-3 or TRBV12-4; D possibly matches TRBD1 or TRBD2 (5 bases each). V was trimmed by 2 bases and J by 8 bases, leaving 16 bases between them. CDR3 length: 15 amino acids. The CDR3, as DNA: TGTGCCAGCAGTTTATCCGGGGCCGGATCCGATGAGCAGTTCTTC. This translates into CASSLSGAGSDEQFF.

This clonotype is labeled medium-sized (0.01 to 0.1%). This beta chain is a stray read from a library made for alpha chains; its abundance is not meaningful. The V call is TRBV4-3, the J call TRBJ2-3, with 11 nucleotides matching TRBD2. Trimming at V came to 2 bases and at J to 4 bases, leaving 5 bases not matched to a gene. Germline CDR1 reads LGHNA; CDR2 reads YSLEER. The CDR3 runs 16 residues. The CDR3: CASSQLTSGSPDTQYF. In DNA, the CDR3 is TGCGCCAGCAGCCAACTTACTAGCGGGAGCCCAGATACGCAGTATTTT.

In this sample, this clonotype is medium-sized. This beta chain was picked up by a library intended for alpha chains and is off target, so its count carries little meaning. This chain links TRBV15 with TRBJ2-5; D ambiguous. Germline V gene data show CDR1 as LNHNV and CDR2 as YYDKDF (reference sequence). The CDR3 loop spans 14 amino acids. The V end lost 0 bases, the J end lost 5 bases, and 10 bases lay between the germline ends. The CDR3 loop reads CATSRDFPFETQYF. Here the CDR3 DNA reads TGTGCCACCAGCAGAGATTTCCCCTTTGAGACCCAGTACTTC.

This clonotype is labeled as medium-sized (0.01 to 0.1%). Since it is a stray read in a library aimed at alpha chains, this beta chain has a size that is not meaningful. The rearrangement uses TRBV19 and TRBJ2-1, with TRBD2 identical over 15 bases. J lost 8 bases, V lost 6 bases, and 8 bases had no gene match. The CDR3 is 16 amino acids. Germline-derived CDR1 and CDR2 are LNHDA and SQIVND (reference sequence). Here the CDR3 reads CASSPGLAGGIHEQFF. CDR3 nucleotides: TGTGCCAGTAGCCCTGGACTAGCGGGAGGGATCCATGAGCAGTTCTTC. The variable domain in full, with the rest retrieved from reference TRBV19 and TRBJ2-1, is DGGITQSPKYLFRKEGQNVTLSCEQNLNHDAMYWYRQDPGQGLRLIYYSQIVNDFQKGDIAEGYSVSREKKESFPLTVTSAQKNPTAFYLCASSPGLAGGIHEQFFGPGTRLTVL.